These T cell receptor beta chains were read from a single sample in a study of blood T cell repertoires in COVID-19. The data were produced by immunoSEQ multiplex PCR, yet TCRdb's version contains in-frame clones alone and is incomplete. The sample shows 70,000 to 90,000 clones, over 75% of them seen only once. The sequenced sample was peripheral blood. The receptors were sampled from a human donor in a cohort sampled during active COVID-19. The CDR3 runs from the conserved cysteine through the conserved F or W. D genes are given only for firm matches. Clone size is not always given. Where it is, it says once, few, many or a class for expanded clones.

size	D	V	J	DNA	CDR3
NA	TRBD2	TRBV5-1	TRBJ2-3	TGCGCCAGCAGCTTGGCCGCCCTAGCGGGGGGCACAGATACGCAGTATTTT	CASSLAALAGGTDTQYF
NA	TRBD1	TRBV19	TRBJ1-5	TGTGCCAGTAGCAGACAAGGGGGCGCGATCAATCAGCCCCAGCATTTT	CASSRQGGAINQPQHF
NA	TRBD2	TRBV7-2	TRBJ2-2	TGTGCCAGCAGCCCTAGCGGGGATATGGGGGAGCTGTTTTTT	CASSPSGDMGELFF
NA	TRBD2	TRBV27	TRBJ2-1	TGTGCCAGCAGTTCAACGAGGACTAGCGGGAATGAGCAGTTCTTC	CASSSTRTSGNEQFF
few	NA	TRBV28	TRBJ1-5	TGTGCCAGCAGGTCCGGACAGTCCAATCAGCCCCAGCATTTT	CASRSGQSNQPQHF
few	TRBD1	TRBV18	TRBJ1-1	TGTGCCAGCTCACCGAGGGACAGGAACACTGAAGCTTTCTTT	CASSPRDRNTEAFF
NA	NA	TRBV9	TRBJ2-5	TGTGCCAGCAGCGTAGCAGTCGGGTCAAGTCCTCAAGAGACCCAGTACTTC	CASSVAVGSSPQETQYF
NA	NA	TRBV5-6	TRBJ1-3	TGTGCCAGCAGCCCTGATCTGGGGGGCTCTGGAAACACCATATATTTT	CASSPDLGGSGNTIYF
NA	TRBD2	TRBV7-2	TRBJ2-3	TGTGCCAGCAGCTTCCATAGCGGGAGCGAGGGGGATTTT	CASSFHSGSEGDF
NA	TRBD1	TRBV2	TRBJ1-6	TGTGCCAGCAGGCCGGGACAGGGGGATAGGGATAATTCACCCCTCCACTTT	CASRPGQGDRDNSPLHF
NA	TRBD1	TRBV2	TRBJ1-6	TGTGCCAGCAGTAACCAGGGGGAAGATAATTCACCCCTCCACTTT	CASSNQGEDNSPLHF
NA	TRBD2	TRBV6-1	TRBJ2-1	TGTGCCAGCAGTGACACTAGCGGGAGTATCAATGAGCAGTTCTTC	CASSDTSGSINEQFF
NA	TRBD1	TRBV30	TRBJ1-6	TGTGCCTGGAGTGGACAGGGTGGCTCACCCCTCCACTTT	CAWSGQGGSPLHF
NA	NA	TRBV18	TRBJ1-4	TGTGCCAGCTCACCACCGACTAGCGGGGACAATGAAAAACTGTTTTTT	CASSPPTSGDNEKLFF
NA	NA	TRBV5-4	TRBJ1-1	TGTGCCAGCAGCTTGAATGCAGGGGACCTGGGCACTGAAGCTTTCTTT	CASSLNAGDLGTEAFF
NA	TRBD1	TRBV28	TRBJ2-3	TGTGCCAGCAGGCCGGGACAGGGGTCGCAGTATTTT	CASRPGQGSQYF
NA	TRBD1	TRBV7-2	TRBJ2-7	TGTGCCAGCAGTCGGGACAGGGGGATGGACGAGCAGTACTTC	CASSRDRGMDEQYF
NA	NA	TRBV6-6	TRBJ1-5	TGTGCCAGCAGTTACTACGGGGTGGTGAATCAGCCCCAGCATTTT	CASSYYGVVNQPQHF
NA	TRBD2	TRBV7-3	TRBJ2-1	TGTGCCAGCAGCTCGAGCGGGGGGGCGAGAGAGCAGTTCTTC	CASSSSGGAREQFF
few	NA	TRBV19	TRBJ1-1	TGTGCCAGTAGCCTCCTAGCCGAAGCTTTCTTT	CASSLLAEAFF
NA	TRBD2	TRBV4-3	TRBJ2-7	TGCGCCAGCAGCCAAGAGTGGGGCGGGGGGGTTTTCGAGCAGTACTTC	CASSQEWGGGVFEQYF
NA	TRBD2	TRBV14	TRBJ2-3	TGTGCCAGCAGCCAAGATCTCTGGACTAGCGGGGCCACAGATACGCAGTATTTT	CASSQDLWTSGATDTQYF
NA	TRBD2	TRBV5-1	TRBJ2-2	TGCGCCAGCAGCTCCGGTAGTAGCGGGGGGCCGAACACCGGGGAGCTGTTTTTT	CASSSGSSGGPNTGELFF
NA	NA	TRBV5-1	TRBJ1-2	TGCGCCAGCAGCTTGCCCGGGTCGGACTACACCTTC	CASSLPGSDYTF
NA	TRBD1	TRBV28	TRBJ2-7	TGTGCCAGCAGTCTAACCCCGACAGGGTGGGAGCAGTACTTC	CASSLTPTGWEQYF
NA	TRBD1	TRBV2	TRBJ2-7	TGTGCCAGCACTGGACAGGGTCTATTTCATGCCTACGAGCAGTACTTC	CASTGQGLFHAYEQYF
NA	NA	TRBV5-6	TRBJ2-2	TGTGCCAGCAGCTTGGGGGACTTGAAAGCCGGGGAGCTGTTTTTT	CASSLGDLKAGELFF
NA	TRBD2	TRBV10-3	TRBJ2-5	TGTGCCATCAGTTCCCTTGGGGGGGGACAAGAGACCCAGTACTTC	CAISSLGGGQETQYF
few	NA	TRBV18	TRBJ2-1	TGTGCCAGCTCACCGATGAGCTCCTACAATGAGCAGTTCTTC	CASSPMSSYNEQFF
NA	NA	TRBV6-5	TRBJ2-5	TGTGCCAGCGGGAGCGCCGGAGAGACCCAGTACTTC	CASGSAGETQYF
NA	NA	TRBV6-2/TRBV6-3	TRBJ2-1	TGTGCCAGCAGTTACGGCCCCAATGAGCAGTTCTTC	CASSYGPNEQFF
NA	TRBD1	TRBV6-1	TRBJ1-6	TGTGCCAGCAGTGAAGCGATCAGGGGGCGCATAGTCGATAATTCACCCCTCCACTTT	CASSEAIRGRIVDNSPLHF
NA	NA	TRBV7-3	TRBJ1-2	TGTGCCAGCAGCGACGCAGTGGGGCGCGTCTATGGCTACACCTTC	CASSDAVGRVYGYTF
NA	TRBD1	TRBV27	TRBJ1-6	TGTGCCAGCAGTTTCAGACAGGGGGCGCAAAGCGTTACACCCCTCCACTTT	CASSFRQGAQSVTPLHF
NA	TRBD1	TRBV19	TRBJ2-7	TGTGCCAGTAGCAGACAGGGGACCCCCTACGAGCAGTACTTC	CASSRQGTPYEQYF
NA	TRBD1	TRBV9	TRBJ1-5	TGTGCCAGCAGCGTAGGGACAGGGATTGGTCAGCCCCAGCATTTT	CASSVGTGIGQPQHF
NA	TRBD2	TRBV7-2	TRBJ2-3	TGTGCCAGCAGCCGGTGGACTAGCGGCGACACAGATACGCAGTATTTT	CASSRWTSGDTDTQYF
NA	NA	TRBV19	TRBJ2-7	TGTGCCAGTGCCAGGGCAGTCTCCTACGAGCAGTACTTC	CASARAVSYEQYF
NA	NA	TRBV11-2	TRBJ2-3	TGTGCCAGCAGCGCAAACTTGGCTAGCATGGGGGATACGCAGTATTTT	CASSANLASMGDTQYF
NA	NA	TRBV28	TRBJ2-1	TGTGCCAGCGTCGATATTCGTAGGACTTTCCACAATGAGCAGTTCTTC	CASVDIRRTFHNEQFF
NA	NA	TRBV28	TRBJ1-6	TGTGCCAGCAGTCCCCATACCGAGTATAATTCACCCCTCCACTTT	CASSPHTEYNSPLHF
once	TRBD1	TRBV30	TRBJ1-2	TGTGCCTGGAGTGAGACAGGGGACTATGGCTACACCTTC	CAWSETGDYGYTF
NA	TRBD1	TRBV5-1	TRBJ1-1	TGCGCCAGCAGCTATGGACAGGGGAACACTGAAGCTTTCTTT	CASSYGQGNTEAFF
NA	NA	TRBV20-1	TRBJ1-2	TGCAGTGCTAGAGGAGACAATTTCTACACCTTC	CSARGDNFYTF
once	NA	TRBV2	TRBJ1-1	TGTGCCACCCGAGAGGCCACTGAAGCTTTCTTT	CATREATEAFF
NA	TRBD1	TRBV3-1/TRBV3-2	TRBJ2-1	TGTGCCAGCAGGTCGGGACAGGGGTCCTACAATGAGCAGTTCTTC	CASRSGQGSYNEQFF
NA	TRBD2	TRBV7-6	TRBJ2-1	TGTGCCAGCAGCTTATTTCAAGCGGGGGGCTACAATGAGCAGTTCTTC	CASSLFQAGGYNEQFF
NA	TRBD2	TRBV19	TRBJ2-1	TGTGCCAGTAGCGATAACTTAAGGGGGGTTAGCGGGAACAATGAGCAGTTCTTC	CASSDNLRGVSGNNEQFF
NA	NA	TRBV19	TRBJ2-3	TGTGCCAGTACTCCTCGGGCTAGGTGGTACGGGGCAGATACGCAGTATTTT	CASTPRARWYGADTQYF
NA	NA	TRBV14	TRBJ2-3	TGTGCCAGCAGGCCCTCCGGGAGCCCCACAGATACGCAGTATTTT	CASRPSGSPTDTQYF
NA	TRBD1	TRBV5-1	TRBJ2-7	TGCGCCAGCAGCTTGTGGGACAGGGGGCGGTACGAGCAGTACTTC	CASSLWDRGRYEQYF
NA	NA	TRBV2	TRBJ1-1	TGTGCCAGCAAGCAGGGTGGCATGAACACTGAAGCTTTCTTT	CASKQGGMNTEAFF
NA	TRBD1	TRBV7-2	TRBJ2-1	TGTGCCAGCAGCCCCACGAGACAGGGGCGAAAGCAGTTCTTC	CASSPTRQGRKQFF
NA	TRBD2	TRBV30	TRBJ2-2	TGTGCCTGGAGACGGTTAGGGAGGGCCGGGGAGCTGTTTTTT	CAWRRLGRAGELFF
NA	NA	TRBV7-2	TRBJ1-4	TGTGCCAGCAGCACATCAACTAATGAAAAACTGTTTTTT	CASSTSTNEKLFF
NA	NA	TRBV7-7	TRBJ2-7	TGTGCTAGCAAGCCCCACGGGTCCTCCTACGAGCAGTACTTC	CASKPHGSSYEQYF
NA	TRBD1	TRBV19	TRBJ2-6	TGTGCCAGTAGTATACCCCCAGCTGGGACAGGGGGAGCTGGGGCCAACGTCCTGACTTTC	CASSIPPAGTGGAGANVLTF
NA	TRBD2	TRBV3-1/TRBV3-2	TRBJ2-5	TGTGCCTGTGCACTGCGGGGGGCGCGAGAGACCCAGTACTTC	CACALRGARETQYF
NA	NA	TRBV11-2	TRBJ1-1	TGTGCCAGCAGCCAGACAGGTGGGGGCCGGGCATGGGGCACTGAAGCTTTCTTT	CASSQTGGGRAWGTEAFF